The 16 T cell receptor beta chains listed next were all sequenced from one sample in a study of OX40 agonist ivuxolimab in advanced cancers. Sequencing was performed with immunoSEQ multiplex PCR; in TCRdb, only in-frame clones are kept and a portion is missing. Of about 93,000 clones detected, 94% appear once; the ten largest clones hold about 2.4%. Sequencing was performed on CD4+ or CD8+ T cells sorted from blood, taken in a trial of the OX40 agonist ivuxolimab. The receptors stem from an adult with an advanced solid tumor such as melanoma, head and neck, liver or kidney cancer.

The gene calls are TRBV30 and TRBJ2-7; 8 bases align to TRBD2. There are 16 residues in the CDR3. In germline, CDR1 is GTSNPN, CDR2 SVGIG (reference sequence). The V gene end was trimmed by 0 bases and the J gene end by 3 bases; junction bases not matched to a gene: 10. This CDR3 reads CAWSVHSREEGYEQYF. Here the CDR3 DNA reads TGTGCCTGGAGTGTACATTCGCGGGAGGAAGGCTACGAGCAGTACTTC. Combining the CDR3 with reference TRBV30 and TRBJ2-7 gives the whole variable domain SQTIHQWPATLVQPVGSPLSLECTVEGTSNPNLYWYRQAAGRGLQLLFYSVGIGQISSEVPQNLSASRPQDRQFILSSKKLLLSDSGFYLCAWSVHSREEGYEQYFGPGTRLTVT.

The rearrangement links TRBV5-5 to TRBJ1-6; the D gene is possibly TRBD1 (5 bases). Germline V gene sequence: CDR1 SGHKS, CDR2 YYEKEE (reference sequence). This CDR3 comprises 16 residues. V was cut by 0 bases and J by 0 bases, with 7 bases left in between. CDR3 protein: CASSLAGGSYNSPLHF. As DNA, the CDR3 is TGTGCCAGCAGCTTGGCGGGGGGCTCCTATAATTCACCCCTCCACTTT.

The chain recombines TRBV27 with TRBJ1-1, with TRBD1 matching 9 bases. Trimming took 2 bases from V and 4 from J; bases not matched to a gene: 5. Per germline, CDR1 MNHEY and CDR2 SMNVEV (reference sequence). This CDR3 is built from 15 residues. The CDR3 reads CASSLRTGVGTEAFF. The CDR3 nucleotides read TGTGCCAGCAGTTTAAGGACAGGGGTTGGCACTGAAGCTTTCTTT.

This clone was recorded once. The V and J genes are TRBV5-6 and TRBJ2-7; either TRBD1 or TRBD2 may fit D (5 bases each). V dropped 3 bases and J dropped 2 bases, with 15 bases sitting between them. Germline V CDR1 and CDR2: SGHDT, YYEEEE. The CDR3 runs to 15 residues. This CDR3 is CASSSGTDVPYEQYF. In DNA form, the CDR3 reads TGTGCCAGCAGCTCAGGGACCGACGTCCCCTACGAGCAGTACTTC.

The chain joins TRBV28 to TRBJ2-7, with 15 nucleotides matching TRBD2. The V gene's germline CDR1 is MDHEN and CDR2 SYDVKM. The CDR3 sequence is 15 residues long. J lost 3 bases, V lost 6 bases, and 3 bases had no gene match. In nucleotides, the CDR3 is TGTGCCAGCAGCCCGGGACTAGCGGGAGGCTACGAGCAGTACTTC. Its protein is CASSPGLAGGYEQYF.

The sample holds one count of this clone. The chain carries TRBV10-2 and TRBJ2-1; D not resolved. V was trimmed by 7 bases and J by 4 bases, leaving 2 bases between them. This CDR3 is 10 amino acids long. Looked up from germline, CDR1 is WSHSY and CDR2 is SAAADI. The CDR3 nucleotides are TGCGCCAGCAATTACAATGAGCAGTTCTTC. This sequence encodes CASNYNEQFF.

The chain joins TRBV5-6 to TRBJ1-5; TRBD1 matches at 7 bases. The germline V gene has CDR1 SGHDT and CDR2 YYEEEE. Germline trimming cut 4 bases from V and 1 base from J; bases unmatched to any gene: 5. This CDR3 is built from 15 residues. In DNA form, the CDR3 reads TGTGCCAGCAGCAATTTACAGGGGAGCAATCAGCCCCAGCATTTT. Encoded protein: CASSNLQGSNQPQHF.

V and J are TRBV27 and TRBJ1-2, with D maybe TRBD1 (6 bases). Germline V gives CDR1 MNHEY, CDR2 SMNVEV (reference sequence). The ends were cut back, 3 bases at V and 3 bases at J, with 8 bases in the middle. The CDR3 has 13 amino acids. CDR3 region: CASSFYRDYGYTF. The CDR3 coding sequence is TGTGCCAGCAGTTTTTACAGGGACTATGGCTACACCTTC.

This rearrangement joins TRBV7-3 to TRBJ2-7, with 9 bases fitting TRBD2. V gave up 5 bases and J gave up 2 bases; unmatched junction bases: 7. The length of the CDR3 is 15 residues. CDR1 and CDR2 (germline): SGHTA, FQGTGA. CDR3 region: CASSDGLAPAYEQYF. CDR3 bases: TGTGCCAGCAGCGACGGACTAGCGCCTGCCTACGAGCAGTACTTC.

The V call is TRBV29-1, the J call TRBJ2-4; 9 bases are a match to TRBD2. CDR3 length equals 17 residues. Unmatched junction bases numbered 10, after V lost 1 base and J lost 3 bases. Germline loops: CDR1 SQVTM, CDR2 ANQGSEA. CDR3 DNA sequence: TGCAGCGTTGAAGGGGCTAGCGGGGACGGAGTCAAAAACATTCAGTACTTC. It codes for CSVEGASGDGVKNIQYF.

This chain joins TRBV15 and TRBJ1-1; D not resolved. V was clipped by 3 bases and J by 11 bases, with 7 bases between them. Germline V gene sequence: CDR1 LNHNV, CDR2 YYDKDF (reference sequence). The CDR3 extends over 10 amino acids. The CDR3 nucleotides read TGTGCCACCAGCAGGACCTTCGCTTTCTTT. This encodes CATSRTFAFF.

This rearrangement joins TRBV4-1 to TRBJ2-7; tentatively, D is TRBD2 (6 bases). The CDR3 totals 15 residues. Germline V gene lookup returns CDR1 MGHRA and CDR2 YSYEKL. The ends were cut back, 1 base at V and 3 bases at J, with 13 bases in the middle. CDR3 protein: CASSQADGSLYEQYF. CDR3 DNA: TGCGCCAGCAGCCAAGCAGACGGGAGCCTCTACGAGCAGTACTTC.

The rearrangement joins TRBV28 to TRBJ1-1; 11 positions match TRBD1. Germline CDR1 and CDR2: MDHEN and SYDVKM. There are 15 residues in the CDR3. J lost 4 bases, V lost 3 bases, and 4 bases had no gene match. CDR3 sequence: CASSLGTGGGTEAFF. The CDR3 DNA sequence: TGTGCCAGCAGTTTGGGGACAGGGGGGGGCACTGAAGCTTTCTTT.

Only one count was recorded for this clone. The chain employs TRBV27 and TRBJ1-1; D not resolved. Germline V gene sequence: CDR1 MNHEY, CDR2 SMNVEV (reference sequence). Between the trimmed V and J ends, which lost 6 bases and 0 bases, there was a span of 14 bases. CDR3 length: 15 amino acids. CDR3 bases: TGTGCCAGCAGCCTGACACGCCCTCTGAACACTGAAGCTTTCTTT. This sequence encodes CASSLTRPLNTEAFF.

The V call is TRBV6-5, the J call TRBJ1-1; 9 bases are shared with TRBD1. CDR1 and CDR2 from the germline V gene are MNHEY and SVGAGI. J lost 4 bases, V lost 2 bases, and 5 bases had no gene match. This CDR3 region has 15 residues. The CDR3 loop is CASSYAGTGFTEAFF. The CDR3 bases are TGTGCCAGCAGTTACGCCGGGACAGGGTTCACTGAAGCTTTCTTT.

DNA of the CDR3: TGCGCCAGCAGCTTGGGGTCCGATGAGCAGTACTTC. Its protein product is CASSLGSDEQYF. The rearrangement uses TRBV5-1 and TRBJ2-7; D not certain. Germline V CDR1 and CDR2: SGHRS, YFSETQ. Trimming pared 0 bases from V and 7 bases from J, leaving 8 bases between. The CDR3 contains 12 residues.